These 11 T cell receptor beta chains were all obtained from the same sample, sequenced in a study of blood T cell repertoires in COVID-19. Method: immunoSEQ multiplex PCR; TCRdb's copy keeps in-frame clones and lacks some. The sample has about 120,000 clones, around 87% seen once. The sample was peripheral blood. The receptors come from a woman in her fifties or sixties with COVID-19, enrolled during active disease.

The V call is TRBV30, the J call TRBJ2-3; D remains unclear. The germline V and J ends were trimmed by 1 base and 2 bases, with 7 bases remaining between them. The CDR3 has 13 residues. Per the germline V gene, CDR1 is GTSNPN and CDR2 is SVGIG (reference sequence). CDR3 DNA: TGTGCCTGGAGTGACGGAGCCACAGATACGCAGTATTTT. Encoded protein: CAWSDGATDTQYF.

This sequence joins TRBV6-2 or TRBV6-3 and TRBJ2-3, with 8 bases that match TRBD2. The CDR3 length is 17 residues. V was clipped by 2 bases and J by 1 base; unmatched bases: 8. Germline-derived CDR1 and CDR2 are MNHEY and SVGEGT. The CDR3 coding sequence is TGTGCCAGCAGTTACGAGGGACTAGACTTGGGCACAGATACGCAGTATTTT. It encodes CASSYEGLDLGTDTQYF.

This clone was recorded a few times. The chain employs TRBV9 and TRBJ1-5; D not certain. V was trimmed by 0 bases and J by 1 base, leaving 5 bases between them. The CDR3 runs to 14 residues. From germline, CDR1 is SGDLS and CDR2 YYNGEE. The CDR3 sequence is CASSVATSNQPQHF. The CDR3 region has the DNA TGTGCCAGCAGCGTAGCTACGAGCAATCAGCCCCAGCATTTT.

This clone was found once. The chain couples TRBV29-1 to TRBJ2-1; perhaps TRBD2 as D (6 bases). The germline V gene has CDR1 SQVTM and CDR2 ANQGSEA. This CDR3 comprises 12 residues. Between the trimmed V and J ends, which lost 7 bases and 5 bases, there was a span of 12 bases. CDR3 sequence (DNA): TGCAGCGGCGGACGGGAGAACAATGAGCAGTTCTTC. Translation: CSGGRENNEQFF.

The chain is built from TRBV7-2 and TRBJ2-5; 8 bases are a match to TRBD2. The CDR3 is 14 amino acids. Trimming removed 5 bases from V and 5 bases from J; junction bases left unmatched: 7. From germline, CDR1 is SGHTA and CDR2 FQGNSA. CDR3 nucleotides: TGTGCCAGCAGCCTCCAGCGGGGGATGGAGACCCAGTACTTC. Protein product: CASSLQRGMETQYF.

CDR3 nucleotide sequence: TGTGCCAGCAGTTACGATCTCGGTGGGACCCAGTACTTC. Its protein product is CASSYDLGGTQYF. The chain couples TRBV6-2 or TRBV6-3 to TRBJ2-5; no definite D call. The CDR3 has 13 residues. Germline lookup yields CDR1 MNHEY and CDR2 SVGEGT. V lost 2 bases and J lost 7, with 11 bases in between.

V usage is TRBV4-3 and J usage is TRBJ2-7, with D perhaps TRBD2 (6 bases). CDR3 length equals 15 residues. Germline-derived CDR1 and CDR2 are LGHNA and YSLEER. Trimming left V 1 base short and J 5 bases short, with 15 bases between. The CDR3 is CASSQGLGGNHEQYF. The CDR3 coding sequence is TGCGCCAGCAGCCAAGGATTAGGAGGGAACCACGAGCAGTACTTC.

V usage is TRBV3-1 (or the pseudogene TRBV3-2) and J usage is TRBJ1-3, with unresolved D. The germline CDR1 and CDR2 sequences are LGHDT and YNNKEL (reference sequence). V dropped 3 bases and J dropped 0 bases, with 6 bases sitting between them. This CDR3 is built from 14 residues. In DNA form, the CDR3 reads TGTGCCAGCAGCCAGCTAATCTCTGGAAACACCATATATTTT. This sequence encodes CASSQLISGNTIYF.

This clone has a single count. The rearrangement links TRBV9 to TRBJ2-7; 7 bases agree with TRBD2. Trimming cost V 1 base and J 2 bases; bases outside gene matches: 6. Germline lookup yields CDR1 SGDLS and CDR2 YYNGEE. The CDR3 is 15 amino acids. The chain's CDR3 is CASSVRVAGPYEQYF. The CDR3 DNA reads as TGTGCCAGCAGCGTACGGGTAGCGGGCCCCTACGAGCAGTACTTC.

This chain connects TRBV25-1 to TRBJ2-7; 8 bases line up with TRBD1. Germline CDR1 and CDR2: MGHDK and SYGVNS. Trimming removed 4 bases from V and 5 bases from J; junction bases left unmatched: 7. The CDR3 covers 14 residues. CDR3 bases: TGTGCCAGCAGTGGCGAAACAGGGGGGAACGAGCAGTACTTC. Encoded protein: CASSGETGGNEQYF.

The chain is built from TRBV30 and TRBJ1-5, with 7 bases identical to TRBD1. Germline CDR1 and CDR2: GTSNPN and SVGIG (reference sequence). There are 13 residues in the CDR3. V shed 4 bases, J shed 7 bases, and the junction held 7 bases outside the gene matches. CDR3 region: CAWNDRAEQPQHF. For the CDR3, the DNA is TGTGCCTGGAACGACAGGGCTGAACAGCCCCAGCATTTT.